This T cell receptor (beta chain) was captured in a study of CD8+CD57+ T cells in acquired aplastic anemia. Study-level results: Patients and controls shared 25 to 35 CD8+ CDR3 sequences, highly expressed in patients.

Profiling of TCR beta VDJ combinations and CDR3 sequences used genomic DNA as template. Via MiXCR, TCRdb re-called the reads, giving one row per CDR3 protein. The sample yields some 290,000 distinct CDR3 sequences, 50% to 70% seen once. Notes on this clonotype: Its antigen remains unidentified.

The CDR3 contains 15 residues. V shed 2 bases and J shed 1 base, with 8 bases lying between them. Per the germline V gene, CDR1 is SNHLY and CDR2 is FYNNEI. Material for sequencing was sorted CD4+, CD8+, or CD8+CD57+ T cells (not recorded which) from PBMCs. The origin of this receptor is a human donor with severe aplastic anemia or a healthy control (not recorded which). The chain carries TRBV2 and TRBJ2-2; D might be TRBD1 (6 bases). The CDR3 protein is CASSETGWNTGELFF. The CDR3, as DNA: TGTGCCAGCAGTGAAACAGGGTGGAACACCGGGGAGCTGTTTTTT.